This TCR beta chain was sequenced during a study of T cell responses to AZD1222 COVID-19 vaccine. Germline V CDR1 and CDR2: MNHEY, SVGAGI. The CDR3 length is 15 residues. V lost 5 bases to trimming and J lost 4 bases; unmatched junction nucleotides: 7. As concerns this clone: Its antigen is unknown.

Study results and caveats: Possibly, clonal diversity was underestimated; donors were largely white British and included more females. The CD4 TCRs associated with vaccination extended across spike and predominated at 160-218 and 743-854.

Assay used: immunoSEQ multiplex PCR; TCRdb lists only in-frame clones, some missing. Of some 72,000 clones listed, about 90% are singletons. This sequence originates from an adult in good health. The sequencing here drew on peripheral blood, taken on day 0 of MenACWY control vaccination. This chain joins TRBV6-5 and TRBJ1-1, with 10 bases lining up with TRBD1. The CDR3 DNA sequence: TGTGCCAGCAGTCAGCGGACAGGGGGTCCCACTGAAGCTTTCTTT. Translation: CASSQRTGGPTEAFF.